This T cell receptor beta chain was captured by sequencing in a study of blood T cell repertoires in COVID-19. As for the study in general: COVID-19 samples, acute and convalescent, were from the United States, Italy and Spain. Sources were T cells, B-cell-depleted T cells, or PBMCs; the material itself was cDNA or gDNA.

The V end was cut by 4 bases, the J end by 5 bases, with 7 bases between. Germline V CDR1 and CDR2: SGDLS, YYNGEE. CDR3 length: 11 residues. In the authors' methods: Cell counts per sample came from amplifying reference gene primers. Here immunoSEQ multiplex PCR was the method, and the copy in TCRdb shows in-frame clones only, minus some. V and J calls plus clone size are reproduced from that table; the DNA served to infer D and trimming. The sample carries over 200,000 clones, more than 75% recorded once. The sample was peripheral blood. The rearrangement links TRBV9 to TRBJ2-7, with a possible D match to TRBD2 (5 bases). The source is a man in his forties with active or convalescent COVID-19. Here the CDR3 DNA reads TGTGCCAGCAGCCTTAGCGACGAGCAGTACTTC. The encoded protein is CASSLSDEQYF.